This T cell receptor (beta chain) was observed in a study of cytomegalovirus exposure and HLA in healthy donors. Details on this clone: Its antigen is unidentified.

The donors (healthy individuals) were bone marrow donors. V lost 8 bases and J 2 bases, leaving 18 bases between the germline ends. CDR3 length equals 16 residues. The primer mix had 60 Vbeta and 13 Jbeta primers. Clones were read by immunoSEQ multiplex PCR, and TCRdb kept only the in-frame ones, dropping some. This table has 200,000 to 250,000 clones, 77% appearing once. Study-wide results and caveats: Most TCRs appeared rarely, but some public TCRs recurred in many donors.

The rearrangement joins TRBV23-1 to TRBJ1-4, with D hard to call. TRBV23-1 is designated an ORF whose function remains uncertain. The source is a woman aged 60-75 years in good health and CMV-seropositive. The sample comprised PBMCs. CDR3 DNA: TGCGCCAGCTGCGGCCCGGCCGTCGGGACTAATGAAAAACTGTTTTTT. Translated: CASCGPAVGTNEKLFF.